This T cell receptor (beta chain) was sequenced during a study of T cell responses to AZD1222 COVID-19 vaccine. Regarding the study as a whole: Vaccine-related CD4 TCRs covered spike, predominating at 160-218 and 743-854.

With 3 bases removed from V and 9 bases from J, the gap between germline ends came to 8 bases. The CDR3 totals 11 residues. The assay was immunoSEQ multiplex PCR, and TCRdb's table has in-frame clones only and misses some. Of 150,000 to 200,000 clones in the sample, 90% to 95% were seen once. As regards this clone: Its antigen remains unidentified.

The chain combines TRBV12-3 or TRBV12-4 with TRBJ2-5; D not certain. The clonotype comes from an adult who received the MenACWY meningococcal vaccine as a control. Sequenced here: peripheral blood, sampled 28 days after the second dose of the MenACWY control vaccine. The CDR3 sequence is CASSLDRAQYF. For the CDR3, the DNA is TGTGCCAGCAGTTTGGATAGGGCCCAGTACTTC.